The 21 T cell receptor beta chains below come from one sample, sequenced in a study of cytomegalovirus exposure and HLA in healthy donors (dated by TCRdb to about 2017). Libraries came from the immunoSEQ multiplex PCR assay. The multiplex PCR relied on a mix of 60 forward primers for TCR Vbeta segments and 13 reverse primers for TCR Jbeta segments. Not all clones reach the TCRdb copy of this immuneACCESS table, which keeps in-frame sequences only. Checked studies attribute under half of the gap to unresolved V genes and leave the rest unexplained. This sample comprises about 210,000 clones, about 81% of them detected only once. 5.5% to 7.5% of the sample goes to the ten largest clones. Sequences were obtained from PBMCs. The receptors come from a man in his forties in good health and CMV-seropositive.

This chain links TRBV7-6 with TRBJ2-5; D unclear. In germline, CDR1 is SGHVS, CDR2 FNYEAQ. The CDR3 totals 14 residues. V lost 7 bases, J lost 2 bases, and 14 bases lay in between. The CDR3 loop reads CASKKAKSQETQYF. DNA for the CDR3: TGTGCCAGCAAGAAAGCAAAATCGCAAGAGACCCAGTACTTC.

The V gene is TRBV7-8, the J gene TRBJ2-7; 12 positions match TRBD2. Trimming cost V 1 base and J 2 bases; bases outside gene matches: 0. Germline CDR1 reads SGHVS; CDR2 reads FQNEAQ. This CDR3 has 15 amino acids. CDR3 sequence: CASSLGLAGAYEQYV. In DNA form, the CDR3 reads TGTGCCAGCAGCTTAGGACTAGCGGGGGCCTACGAGCAGTACGTC.

This sequence joins TRBV7-9 and TRBJ2-1; 14 nucleotides agree with TRBD2. The V segment lost 5 bases and the J segment 8 bases; nucleotides outside the gene matches: 5. This CDR3 spans 15 amino acids. CDR1 and CDR2 (germline): SEHNR, FQNEAQ (reference sequence). The CDR3 coding sequence is TGTGCCAGCAGCCGACTAGCGGGAGGGAGAGATGAGCAGTTCTTC. Translating gives CASSRLAGGRDEQFF. Based on the CDR3 plus reference TRBV7-9 and TRBJ2-1, the full variable domain is DTGVSQNPRHKITKRGQNVTFRCDPISEHNRLYWYRQTLGQGPEFLTYFQNEAQLEKSRLLSDRFSAERPKGSFSTLEIQRTEQGDSAMYLCASSRLAGGRDEQFFGPGTRLTVL.

The CDR3 nucleotides are TGTGCCAGCTCACCATCGGGACAGGCTGAAGCTTTCTTT. Amino acid sequence: CASSPSGQAEAFF. The chain links TRBV18 to TRBJ1-1; TRBD1 matches 8 bases. Germline values: CDR1 KGHSH, CDR2 LQKENI. The CDR3 covers 13 residues. The V and J ends lost 2 bases and 6 bases, in that order; junction bases with no gene match: 2. Based on the CDR3 plus reference TRBV18 and TRBJ1-1, the full variable domain is NAGVMQNPRHLVRRRGQEARLRCSPMKGHSHVYWYRQLPEEGLKFMVYLQKENIIDESGMPKERFSAEFPKEGPSILRIQQVVRGDSAAYFCASSPSGQAEAFFGQGTRLTVV.

This clone has only a few counts. The rearrangement links TRBV29-1 to TRBJ2-5, with TRBD2 matching over 11 bases. The V gene end was trimmed by 3 bases and the J gene end by 5 bases; junction bases not matched to a gene: 2. This CDR3 region has 13 residues. The V gene's germline CDR1 is SQVTM and CDR2 ANQGSEA. CDR3 nucleotides: TGCAGCGTTGAGCCTAGCGGGAGGGAGACCCAGTACTTC. Amino acid sequence: CSVEPSGRETQYF.

The rearrangement uses TRBV29-1 and TRBJ2-5; 7 nucleotides match TRBD2. The germline gives CDR1 SQVTM, CDR2 ANQGSEA. This CDR3 has 13 residues. Unmatched junction bases numbered 6, after V lost 4 bases and J lost 4 bases. CDR3 amino acids: CSVALPGGETQYF. The CDR3 region has the DNA TGCAGCGTTGCTTTACCGGGGGGAGAGACCCAGTACTTC. Full variable domain (outside the CDR3, taken from reference TRBV29-1 and TRBJ2-5): SAVISQKPSRDICQRGTSLTIQCQVDSQVTMMFWYRQQPGQSLTLIATANQGSEATYESGFVIDKFPISRPNLTFSTLTVSNMSPEDSSIYLCSVALPGGETQYFGPGTRLLVL.

The V and J genes are TRBV11-2 and TRBJ2-1; perhaps TRBD2 as D (6 bases). The CDR3 contains 16 residues. V gave up 2 bases and J gave up 8 bases, with 19 bases separating them. Germline-derived CDR1 and CDR2 are SGHAT and FQNNGV. CDR3 nucleotides: TGTGCCAGCAGCTTACGGTCGGGAGCCTTCAGGGATGAGCAGTTCTTC. Its protein is CASSLRSGAFRDEQFF.

The V gene is TRBV5-1, the J gene TRBJ2-1; TRBD1 is a possible D gene (6 bases). The CDR3 runs 15 residues. The V end was cut by 7 bases, the J end by 8 bases, with 22 bases between. The V gene's germline CDR1 is SGHRS and CDR2 YFSETQ. This CDR3 is CASGAGVGTYDEQFF. As DNA, the CDR3 is TGCGCCAGCGGGGCCGGGGTAGGGACATATGATGAGCAGTTCTTC.

The gene calls are TRBV10-3 and TRBJ1-5; D may be TRBD1 (6 bases). The CDR3 has 13 amino acids. The ends were cut back, 4 bases at V and 7 bases at J, with 11 bases in the middle. The V gene's germline CDR1 is ENHRY and CDR2 SYGVKD. The CDR3 region is CAISGTVEQPQHF. The DNA for the CDR3 is TGTGCCATCAGTGGGACAGTTGAGCAGCCCCAGCATTTT.

The J gene is TRBJ1-2, the V gene TRBV6-1; weak D call: TRBD1 (6 bases). V lost 6 bases and J lost 8, with 19 bases in between. Germline CDR1 MNHNS, CDR2 SASEGT. The CDR3 runs to 14 residues. The CDR3 DNA sequence: TGTGCCAGCAGCGACCTTCGGGCAGGGGTCGGCTACACCTTC. It specifies CASSDLRAGVGYTF.

The chain combines TRBV5-1 with TRBJ2-7; 8 nucleotides match TRBD1. After removal of 2 bases from V and 7 bases from J, the junction contained 11 bases not matched to a gene. The CDR3 has 15 residues. The germline CDR1 and CDR2 sequences are SGHRS and YFSETQ. CDR3 coding DNA: TGCGCCAGCAGCTTACTTACAGGGGGAGTCGGGGAGCAGTACGTC. It yields the protein CASSLLTGGVGEQYV.

V and J are TRBV2 and TRBJ2-5; 7 bases are a match to TRBD2. The CDR3 is 17 amino acids. V lost 6 bases, J lost 4 bases, and 17 bases stayed unmatched. Germline-derived CDR1 and CDR2 are SNHLY and FYNNEI. The CDR3: CASSGPDSSGGAETQYF. The CDR3 nucleotides read TGTGCCAGCAGCGGACCCGACTCTAGCGGAGGGGCAGAGACCCAGTACTTC.

The V gene is TRBV2, the J gene TRBJ2-3, with 10 bases that match TRBD2. Trimming cost V 6 bases and J 0 bases; bases outside gene matches: 9. Germline CDR1 reads SNHLY; CDR2 reads FYNNEI. This CDR3 region has 17 residues. Here the CDR3 DNA reads TGTGCCAGCAGCCTTTTGGAACTAGCGGGAAGCACAGATACGCAGTATTTT. Protein: CASSLLELAGSTDTQYF.

This sequence joins TRBV28 and TRBJ2-7; possibly TRBD1 for D (6 bases). The CDR3 loop spans 15 amino acids. CDR1 is MDHEN, CDR2 SYDVKM, per germline. V dropped 5 bases and J dropped 0 bases, with 14 bases sitting between them. The CDR3 loop reads CASSDPDRSSYEQYF. The CDR3 DNA reads as TGTGCCAGCAGTGATCCGGACAGAAGCTCCTACGAGCAGTACTTC.

This CDR3 reads CASSARQGGGQPQHF. The CDR3 nucleotides are TGTGCCAGCAGCGCTAGACAGGGGGGTGGGCAGCCCCAGCATTTT. The chain recombines TRBV7-6 with TRBJ1-5, with TRBD1 matching 9 bases. This CDR3 has 15 residues. Germline V gene lookup returns CDR1 SGHVS and CDR2 FNYEAQ. The V gene end was trimmed by 5 bases and the J gene end by 7 bases; junction bases not matched to a gene: 9.

The J gene is TRBJ1-2, the V gene TRBV15; TRBD1 agrees at 9 bases. The CDR3 covers 15 residues. With V trimmed by 9 bases and J by 4 bases, 12 bases remained unmatched. Germline V gene data show CDR1 as LNHNV and CDR2 as YYDKDF (reference sequence). Here the CDR3 DNA reads TGTGCCACAGACCGGGACAGGGAAAGTAGCTATGGCTACACCTTC. Protein: CATDRDRESSYGYTF.

V usage is TRBV5-1 and J usage is TRBJ1-2, with D possibly matching TRBD1 (6 bases). Trimming cost V 5 bases and J 6 bases, with 11 bases left between them. The CDR3 has 12 residues. CDR1 is SGHRS and CDR2 is YFSETQ in the germline V gene. For the CDR3, the DNA is TGCGCCAGCAGACAGGGATGGAATGGCTACACCTTC. Translating it yields CASRQGWNGYTF.

The chain combines TRBV5-1 with TRBJ1-1; 7 bases are a match to TRBD1. V was pared by 2 bases and J by 2 bases, with 3 bases of the junction left unmatched. Germline-derived CDR1 and CDR2 are SGHRS and YFSETQ. The CDR3 spans 14 residues. The CDR3 DNA follows: TGCGCCAGCAGCTTCAGGGGGGAAAACACTGAAGCTTTCTTT. This translates into CASSFRGENTEAFF.

The chain joins TRBV9 to TRBJ2-6, with D perhaps TRBD2 (5 bases). V lost 4 bases, J lost 2 bases, and 10 bases lay in between. The length of the CDR3 is 15 residues. CDR1 is SGDLS and CDR2 is YYNGEE in the germline V gene. CDR3 protein: CASSRGLPGANVLTF. The DNA of the CDR3 is TGTGCCAGCAGCAGAGGGCTCCCTGGGGCCAACGTCCTGACTTTC.

This sequence joins TRBV10-3 and TRBJ2-5; 8 bases are a match to TRBD1. The CDR3 has 15 residues. Germline V gives CDR1 ENHRY, CDR2 SYGVKD. The V segment lost 2 bases and the J segment 1 base; nucleotides outside the gene matches: 3. The CDR3 loop reads CAISERTGTQETQYF. As DNA, the CDR3 is TGTGCCATCAGTGAGCGGACAGGGACCCAAGAGACCCAGTACTTC.

The chain has TRBV4-1 and TRBJ2-7, with 10 bases lining up with TRBD2. Looked up from germline, CDR1 is MGHRA and CDR2 is YSYEKL. V was clipped by 3 bases and J by 5 bases; unmatched bases: 7. The CDR3 runs to 15 residues. CDR3 region: CASSQSSGSYDEQYV. CDR3 DNA: TGCGCCAGCAGCCAGTCTAGCGGGAGTTACGACGAGCAGTACGTC.